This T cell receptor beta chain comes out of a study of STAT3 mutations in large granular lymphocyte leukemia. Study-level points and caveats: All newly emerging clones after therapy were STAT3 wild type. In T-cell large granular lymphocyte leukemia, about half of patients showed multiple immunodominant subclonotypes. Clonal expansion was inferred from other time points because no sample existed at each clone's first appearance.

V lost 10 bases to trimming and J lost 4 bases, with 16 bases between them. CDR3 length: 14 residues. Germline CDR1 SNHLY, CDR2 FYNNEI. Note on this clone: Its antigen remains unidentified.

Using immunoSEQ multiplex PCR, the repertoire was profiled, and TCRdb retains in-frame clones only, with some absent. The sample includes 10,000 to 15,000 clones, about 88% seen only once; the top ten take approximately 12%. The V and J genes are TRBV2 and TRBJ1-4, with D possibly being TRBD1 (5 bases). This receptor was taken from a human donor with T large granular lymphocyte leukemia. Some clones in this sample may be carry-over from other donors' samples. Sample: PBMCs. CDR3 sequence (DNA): TGTGCCATCTGGAACGGGGGGAGTAATGAAAAACTGTTTTTT. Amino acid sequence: CAIWNGGSNEKLFF.